Presented here are 7 T cell receptor beta chains from one specimen sequenced in a study of cytotoxic CD8 clonotypes in ibrutinib-treated CLL. Assay used: immunoSEQ multiplex PCR; TCRdb lists only in-frame clones, some missing. The sample consists of 150,000 to 200,000 clones, about 80% of them appearing once. The specimen comprised PBMCs, sampled after 12 months of ibrutinib treatment. The receptors derive from a human donor with chronic lymphocytic leukemia.

The chain has TRBV28 and TRBJ2-7, with a tentative D call TRBD2 (5 bases). Germline CDR1 MDHEN, CDR2 SYDVKM. The CDR3 consists of 15 residues. Trimming took off 6 bases at V and 3 bases at J, with 18 bases between the two ends. The CDR3 region has the DNA TGTGCCAGCAGCCAAGACGAAACTAGTTTCTACGAGCAGTACTTC. Residues: CASSQDETSFYEQYF.

This chain uses TRBV5-1 with TRBJ2-7; D not resolved. Germline V gene sequence: CDR1 SGHRS, CDR2 YFSETQ. This CDR3 spans 14 amino acids. V lost 1 base, J lost 5 bases, and 13 bases lay in between. The CDR3 coding sequence is TGCGCCAGCAGCTTGATAGGGCAGTCCCACGAGCAGTACTTC. Translating gives CASSLIGQSHEQYF.

V usage is TRBV6-5 and J usage is TRBJ2-3, with a tentative D call TRBD2 (6 bases). From germline, CDR1 is MNHEY and CDR2 SVGAGI. With 5 bases removed from V and 14 bases from J, the gap between germline ends came to 26 bases. The CDR3 spans 15 residues. The CDR3 DNA reads as TGTGCCAGCAGTACGGAGGGGATCCGGCCCCAAGTGTCGTATTTT. Its translation: CASSTEGIRPQVSYF.

V and J are TRBV11-3 and TRBJ2-1; the D is unclear. Per germline, CDR1 SGHNT and CDR2 YENEEA. This CDR3 has 12 residues. V was shortened by 8 bases and J by 0 bases, with 5 bases between the two germline ends. Written as DNA, the CDR3 is TGTGCCAGCGGAAGCTCCTACAATGAGCAGTTCTTC. Its translation is CASGSSYNEQFF. The variable domain in full, with the rest retrieved from reference TRBV11-3 and TRBJ2-1, is EAGVVQSPRYKIIEKKQPVAFWCNPISGHNTLYWYLQNLGQGPELLIRYENEEAVDDSQLPKDRFSAERLKGVDSTLKIQPAELGDSAVYLCASGSSYNEQFFGPGTRLTVL.

The genes are TRBV30 and TRBJ2-7; possible D gene TRBD2, 5 bases. CDR3 length equals 13 residues. Germline V gives CDR1 GTSNPN, CDR2 SVGIG (reference sequence). Trimming shortened V by 6 bases and J by 5 bases, and 17 bases separated the two germline ends. CDR3 in amino acids: CACDLGGSHEQYF. Written as DNA, the CDR3 is TGTGCCTGCGATCTAGGTGGGAGCCACGAGCAGTACTTC. Using reference TRBV30 and TRBJ2-7 for the parts outside the CDR3, the full variable domain is SQTIHQWPATLVQPVGSPLSLECTVEGTSNPNLYWYRQAAGRGLQLLFYSVGIGQISSEVPQNLSASRPQDRQFILSSKKLLLSDSGFYLCACDLGGSHEQYFGPGTRLTVT.

The genes are TRBV2 and TRBJ2-7; D call uncertain. From germline, CDR1 is SNHLY and CDR2 FYNNEI. V lost 6 bases and J 2 bases, leaving 11 bases between the germline ends. There are 13 residues in the CDR3. The CDR3 region has the DNA TGTGCCAGCAGAAGTCGAAGCACCTACGAGCAGTACTTC. Residues: CASRSRSTYEQYF.

This clone has just one count. The V and J genes are TRBV4-1 and TRBJ2-1; 8 bases fit TRBD2. Looked up from germline, CDR1 is MGHRA and CDR2 is YSYEKL. This CDR3 region has 20 residues. The junction had 13 bases not matched to a gene; V was cut back by 0 bases and J by 0 bases. The CDR3 is CASSQDLSGGRISSYNEQFF. The CDR3 DNA is TGCGCCAGCAGCCAAGATTTGAGCGGGGGAAGAATCAGCTCCTACAATGAGCAGTTCTTC.